This is a list of T cell receptor beta chains from one sample in a study of cytomegalovirus exposure and HLA in healthy donors. Generated by immunoSEQ multiplex PCR, the TCRdb table keeps only in-frame clones and is missing some. The data hold about 82,000 clones, with 85% to 95% observed a single time. Sequencing was performed on PBMCs. These receptor sequences come from a woman aged 18-29 years in good health and CMV-seronegative. The CDR3 runs from the conserved cysteine through the conserved F or W. Fields, in order: CDR3 length, V gene, D gene, clone size, J gene, CDR3 protein, CDR3 DNA. The D gene is left open where the match is weak. Expanded clones get a size class; other rows say once, few or many, or leave the size out.

length: 16
V: TRBV5-1
D: .
size: .
J: TRBJ1-2
CDR3: CASSLDEGSALYGYTF
DNA: TGCGCCAGCAGCCTTGACGAGGGTAGTGCCCTCTATGGCTACACCTTC

length: 16
V: TRBV4-1
D: .
size: .
J: TRBJ2-7
CDR3: CASSYQDEGSNYEQYF
DNA: TGCGCCAGCAGCTACCAGGACGAGGGCTCCAACTACGAGCAGTACTTC

length: 13
V: TRBV6-5
D: .
size: .
J: TRBJ2-1
CDR3: CASSYSGVNEQFF
DNA: TGTGCCAGCAGTTACTCGGGAGTGAATGAGCAGTTCTTC

length: 15
V: TRBV6-6
D: TRBD2
size: .
J: TRBJ2-7
CDR3: CASTGTSGGPYEQYF
DNA: TGTGCCAGCACGGGGACTAGCGGGGGGCCCTACGAGCAGTACTTC

length: 14
V: TRBV7-2
D: .
size: .
J: TRBJ2-1
CDR3: CASSARQAYNEQFF
DNA: TGTGCCAGCAGCGCCCGACAGGCCTACAATGAGCAGTTCTTC

length: 13
V: TRBV28
D: .
size: .
J: TRBJ2-7
CDR3: CASRSPSNYEQYF
DNA: TGTGCCAGCAGAAGCCCTTCTAACTACGAGCAGTACTTC

length: 15
V: TRBV4-3
D: TRBD1
size: .
J: TRBJ1-1
CDR3: CASSVRDRGQTEAFF
DNA: TGCGCCAGCAGCGTCCGAGACAGGGGGCAGACTGAAGCTTTCTTT

length: 12
V: TRBV5-6
D: .
size: .
J: TRBJ1-2
CDR3: CASSLGGDGYTF
DNA: TGTGCCAGCAGCTTAGGAGGCGATGGCTACACCTTC

length: 20
V: TRBV10-1
D: TRBD2
size: .
J: TRBJ2-1
CDR3: CASSESGVSPAGGSYNEQFF
DNA: TGCGCCAGCAGTGAGTCGGGTGTTTCCCCGGCGGGGGGCTCCTACAATGAGCAGTTCTTC

length: 15
V: TRBV30
D: .
size: .
J: TRBJ1-5
CDR3: CAWSDHTGFNQPQHF
DNA: TGTGCCTGGAGTGATCATACAGGCTTCAATCAGCCCCAGCATTTT

length: 14
V: TRBV11-2
D: TRBD2
size: .
J: TRBJ2-5
CDR3: CASSSLTSGETQYF
DNA: TGTGCCAGCAGCTCTTTGACTAGCGGAGAGACCCAGTACTTC

length: 16
V: TRBV5-1
D: TRBD2
size: .
J: TRBJ2-7
CDR3: CASSRTETSGSYEQYF
DNA: TGCGCCAGCAGCCGCACCGAGACTAGCGGTAGCTACGAGCAGTACTTC

length: 15
V: TRBV28
D: .
size: .
J: TRBJ1-5
CDR3: CASSLPTGLYQPQHF
DNA: TGTGCCAGCAGTTTACCAACAGGGTTATATCAGCCCCAGCATTTT

length: 13
V: TRBV28
D: .
size: .
J: TRBJ1-1
CDR3: CASITGTWAEAFF
DNA: TGTGCCAGCATTACAGGGACATGGGCTGAAGCTTTCTTT

length: 15
V: TRBV18
D: .
size: .
J: TRBJ1-1
CDR3: CASSSSWGENTEAFF
DNA: TGTGCCAGCTCGTCTTCATGGGGCGAGAACACTGAAGCTTTCTTT

length: 15
V: TRBV30
D: TRBD1
size: .
J: TRBJ1-2
CDR3: CAWGLRQGHNYGYTF
DNA: TGTGCCTGGGGGCTACGACAGGGACATAACTATGGCTACACCTTC

length: 16
V: TRBV5-1
D: TRBD1
size: .
J: TRBJ1-1
CDR3: CASRSHPGTANTEAFF
DNA: TGCGCCAGCAGATCTCATCCCGGGACAGCGAACACTGAAGCTTTCTTT

length: 16
V: TRBV6-1
D: TRBD2
size: .
J: TRBJ2-7
CDR3: CASSEAIGGRDYEQYF
DNA: TGTGCCAGCAGTGAAGCGATTGGGGGGAGGGACTACGAGCAGTACTTC

length: 15
V: TRBV10-3
D: .
size: .
J: TRBJ2-5
CDR3: CAISESGGSVETQYF
DNA: TGTGCCATCAGTGAGTCAGGGGGTTCGGTAGAGACCCAGTACTTC

length: 16
V: TRBV13
D: TRBD2
size: .
J: TRBJ2-3
CDR3: CASSSGLAGDPDTQYF
DNA: TGTGCCAGCAGCTCGGGACTAGCGGGAGATCCAGATACGCAGTATTTT

length: 14
V: TRBV6-4
D: TRBD2
size: few
J: TRBJ2-3
CDR3: CATKGGRASDTQYF
DNA: TGTGCCACCAAGGGCGGGAGGGCTTCAGATACGCAGTATTTT

length: 17
V: TRBV5-4
D: .
size: .
J: TRBJ2-2
CDR3: CASSPAPRQVNTGELFF
DNA: TGTGCCAGCAGCCCCGCACCCCGACAGGTGAACACCGGGGAGCTGTTTTTT

length: 13
V: TRBV7-9
D: .
size: .
J: TRBJ1-2
CDR3: CASSHDRDYGYTF
DNA: TGTGCCAGCAGCCATGACAGAGACTATGGCTACACCTTC

length: 14
V: TRBV6-1
D: .
size: .
J: TRBJ2-3
CDR3: CAMGRGLYTDTQYF
DNA: TGTGCCATGGGGCGGGGGCTTTACACAGATACGCAGTATTTT

length: 17
V: TRBV7-2
D: TRBD2
size: .
J: TRBJ2-3
CDR3: CASNRPKGLAGGDTQYF
DNA: TGTGCCAGCAACCGACCCAAGGGACTAGCGGGGGGGGATACGCAGTATTTT

length: 15
V: TRBV28
D: .
size: .
J: TRBJ2-5
CDR3: CASSLQGGDQETQYF
DNA: TGTGCCAGCAGTTTACAGGGCGGCGACCAAGAGACCCAGTACTTC

length: 14
V: TRBV5-4
D: .
size: .
J: TRBJ1-5
CDR3: CASSSGLSNQPQHF
DNA: TGTGCCAGCAGCTCCGGACTGAGCAATCAGCCCCAGCATTTT

length: 12
V: TRBV6-5
D: TRBD1
size: .
J: TRBJ1-1
CDR3: CASSKQGRRAFF
DNA: TGTGCCAGCAGTAAACAGGGGAGGCGAGCTTTCTTT

length: 17
V: TRBV7-2
D: TRBD2
size: .
J: TRBJ2-3
CDR3: CASSLAAGGSSTDTQYF
DNA: TGTGCCAGCAGCTTAGCGGCGGGGGGGTCTAGCACAGATACGCAGTATTTT

length: 13
V: TRBV5-6
D: .
size: .
J: TRBJ2-7
CDR3: CASRNWGLNEQYF
DNA: TGTGCCAGCAGGAACTGGGGGCTGAACGAGCAGTACTTC

length: 13
V: TRBV28
D: TRBD1
size: .
J: TRBJ1-2
CDR3: CASRTTGAGGYTF
DNA: TGTGCCAGCAGAACTACAGGGGCGGGGGGCTACACCTTC

length: 14
V: TRBV19
D: .
size: .
J: TRBJ1-5
CDR3: CASSIGAGGQPQHF
DNA: TGTGCCAGTAGTATAGGGGCAGGAGGACAGCCCCAGCATTTT

length: 15
V: TRBV7-7
D: .
size: .
J: TRBJ2-2
CDR3: CASSLLGPNTGELFF
DNA: TGTGCCAGCAGCTTGCTGGGGCCGAACACCGGGGAGCTGTTTTTT

length: 14
V: TRBV28
D: TRBD1
size: once
J: TRBJ1-4
CDR3: CASRPGQGREKLFF
DNA: TGTGCCAGCAGGCCGGGACAGGGAAGGGAAAAACTGTTTTTT

length: 15
V: TRBV4-3
D: .
size: .
J: TRBJ1-6
CDR3: CASSPQSTGNSPLHF
DNA: TGCGCCAGCAGCCCGCAAAGTACAGGCAATTCACCCCTCCACTTT

length: 17
V: TRBV7-9
D: .
size: .
J: TRBJ2-1
CDR3: CASTFPWTGGLQNEQFF
DNA: TGTGCCAGCACCTTTCCTTGGACGGGGGGCCTCCAGAATGAGCAGTTCTTC

length: 13
V: TRBV11-2
D: TRBD1
size: .
J: TRBJ1-6
CDR3: CASSLERTGKFHF
DNA: TGTGCCAGCAGCTTAGAGAGGACAGGGAAGTTCCACTTT

length: 13
V: TRBV5-1
D: TRBD1
size: .
J: TRBJ1-2
CDR3: CASSQTGGYGYTF
DNA: TGCGCCAGCAGCCAGACAGGGGGCTATGGCTACACCTTC

length: 15
V: TRBV7-2
D: TRBD2
size: .
J: TRBJ2-3
CDR3: CASSLTSGGPNTQYF
DNA: TGTGCCAGCAGCTTGACTAGCGGGGGCCCCAATACGCAGTATTTT

length: 14
V: TRBV6-6
D: .
size: once
J: TRBJ2-7
CDR3: CASSYGSVSYEQYF
DNA: TGTGCCAGCAGTTACGGGAGCGTATCATACGAGCAGTACTTC

length: 14
V: TRBV7-2
D: TRBD1
size: .
J: TRBJ1-2
CDR3: CASSITYRGDGYTF
DNA: TGTGCCAGCAGCATCACTTACAGGGGAGATGGCTACACCTTC

length: 12
V: TRBV2
D: TRBD1
size: .
J: TRBJ1-2
CDR3: CASGTGSYGYTF
DNA: TGTGCCAGTGGGACAGGGAGTTATGGCTACACCTTC

length: 14
V: TRBV11-2
D: TRBD1
size: .
J: TRBJ2-7
CDR3: CASSPGQAAGEQYF
DNA: TGTGCCAGCAGCCCGGGACAGGCCGCTGGGGAGCAGTACTTC

length: 19
V: TRBV7-2
D: TRBD2
size: .
J: TRBJ2-4
CDR3: CASSLVGRENVLAKNIQYF
DNA: TGTGCCAGCAGCTTAGTCGGGCGGGAGAATGTCCTAGCCAAAAACATTCAGTACTTC

length: 15
V: TRBV19
D: .
size: once
J: TRBJ2-5
CDR3: CASSIGSSWVETQYF
DNA: TGTGCCAGTAGTATCGGCTCTAGCTGGGTGGAGACCCAGTACTTC

length: 17
V: TRBV7-9
D: TRBD2
size: .
J: TRBJ2-1
CDR3: CASSLRFGTSSGNEQFF
DNA: TGTGCCAGCTCCCTTAGATTTGGGACTAGCAGCGGCAATGAGCAGTTCTTC

length: 18
V: TRBV28
D: TRBD2
size: .
J: TRBJ2-7
CDR3: CASSFPRTLAGSTYEQYF
DNA: TGTGCCAGCAGTTTCCCCAGAACACTAGCGGGGTCGACCTACGAGCAGTACTTC

length: 15
V: TRBV4-1
D: TRBD1
size: .
J: TRBJ1-5
CDR3: CASSQEGQGDQPQHF
DNA: TGCGCCAGCAGCCAAGAAGGCCAGGGGGATCAGCCCCAGCATTTT

length: 15
V: TRBV6-5
D: .
size: .
J: TRBJ2-1
CDR3: CASGHGGRSYNEQFF
DNA: TGTGCCAGCGGCCACGGGGGTCGCTCCTACAATGAGCAGTTCTTC